Listed below are T cell receptor beta chains from one sample, sequenced in a study of cytomegalovirus exposure and HLA in healthy donors. The table came from immunoSEQ multiplex PCR; TCRdb's copy has only in-frame clones and leaves some out. Here the sample spans approximately 150,000 clones, 80% to 90% being singletons. Specimen: PBMCs. Receptors were obtained from a woman aged 25 to 39 in good health and CMV-seropositive. Both conserved end residues are part of each CDR3. The order of the fields is clone size, D gene, V gene, J gene, CDR3 DNA, CDR3 protein. The D gene is left open where the match is weak. Not all rows give a size; the values are once, few, many and, for expanded clones, a class.

few	.	TRBV5-1	TRBJ2-3	TGCGCCAGCAGCTTTGGGGGGGGCCCTAGCACAGATACGCAGTATTTT	CASSFGGGPSTDTQYF
once	.	TRBV29-1	TRBJ2-7	TGCAGCGTTGAAGTAACACGGACTGGTGAGCAGTACTTC	CSVEVTRTGEQYF
.	.	TRBV27	TRBJ1-2	TGTGCCAGCAGTTTGTCCGGACAGACAGCTAACTATGGCTACACCTTC	CASSLSGQTANYGYTF
.	.	TRBV6-1	TRBJ2-7	TGTGCCACCAGGGGGGCAGGTAGGGGCTTAGGCGAGCAGTACTTC	CATRGAGRGLGEQYF
.	TRBD2	TRBV5-1	TRBJ2-5	TGCGCCAGCAGCCCTGGACTAGCGGGAGAGACCCAGTACTTC	CASSPGLAGETQYF
.	.	TRBV7-8	TRBJ1-2	TGTGCCAGCAGCTTAGCGACGGAGAATGGCTACACCTTC	CASSLATENGYTF
few	.	TRBV7-6	TRBJ1-2	TGTGCCAGCAGCCCTGGACGGGAAGTGCTAAACTATGGCTACACCTTC	CASSPGREVLNYGYTF
.	.	TRBV5-5	TRBJ1-3	TGTGCCAGCAGCTTGTTCGGTTATTCCTGGAGTTTT	CASSLFGYSWSF
.	.	TRBV2	TRBJ2-5	TGTGCCAGCACCGAGGTACCCCGGGGGGAGACCCAGTACTTC	CASTEVPRGETQYF
.	.	TRBV2	TRBJ2-5	TGTGCCAGCAGGCGAGAGACCCAGTACTTC	CASRRETQYF
.	TRBD1	TRBV7-2	TRBJ1-2	TGTGCCAGCAGCTTCCGGGACAGGGGGCCAAGGGGCTACACCTTC	CASSFRDRGPRGYTF
.	.	TRBV12-5	TRBJ2-5	TGTGCTAGTGGTCCCAGGGGTTACCAAGAGACCCAGTACTTC	CASGPRGYQETQYF
.	.	TRBV7-9	TRBJ1-5	TGTGCCAGCAGCCCCGTAACAGGGAATCAGCCCCAGCATTTT	CASSPVTGNQPQHF
few	.	TRBV6-1	TRBJ1-1	TGTGCCAGCAGTGAAGGAGGAAGGAGGGGTCACACTGAAGCTTTCTTT	CASSEGGRRGHTEAFF